Listed below are T cell receptor beta chains from one sample, sequenced in a study of spatial heterogeneity in lung cancer. TCRdb ran MiXCR on the 5' RACE reads and lists one entry per CDR3 protein. This table has just under 1,500 distinct CDR3 sequences, about a fifth appearing once. The sequencing used lung tumor tissue, collected at surgery. The receptors derive from a male donor with early-stage non-small cell lung cancer. Both conserved end residues are trimmed from each CDR3. Only some rows state a clone size, as once, few, many or a class for expanded clones.

clone size | J gene | V gene | CDR3 protein
large | TRBJ2-7 | TRBV7-6 | ASSLEGQTSGQY
- | TRBJ2-1 | TRBV28 | ASSLIVMNEQF
medium-sized | TRBJ2-2 | TRBV23-1 | ASGRTGNTGELF
many | TRBJ2-7 | TRBV13 | ASSSSGLAGVNEQY
many | TRBJ2-6 | TRBV28 | ASKLRPTGAGANVLT
- | TRBJ2-1 | TRBV29-1 | SVRDRLGNEQF
many | TRBJ2-7 | TRBV7-9 | ASSLETSGRPYEQY
medium-sized | TRBJ2-1 | TRBV19 | ASSPTGEAYNEQF
medium-sized | TRBJ2-1 | TRBV5-4 | ASSLGLAGGLNEQF
hyperexpanded | TRBJ2-3 | TRBV27 | ASSYAGNTQY
medium-sized | TRBJ2-3 | TRBV7-9 | ASSLSLAGDADTQY
many | TRBJ1-2 | TRBV5-6 | ASSLRTGMYGYT
medium-sized | TRBJ1-6 | TRBV2 | ASSEDRTYNSPLH
medium-sized | TRBJ2-3 | TRBV18 | ASSRRLAATDTQY
- | TRBJ2-6 | TRBV11-1 | ASSLISSVSGTNVLT
medium-sized | TRBJ2-4 | TRBV5-4 | ASSSTGGGNIQY
- | TRBJ2-1 | TRBV7-9 | ASSLASSGIYNEQF
medium-sized | TRBJ2-1 | TRBV10-3 | AISGGLAGRDEQF
- | TRBJ2-1 | TRBV14 | ASSQISGGRNEQF
- | TRBJ1-5 | TRBV10-3 | AISESRGHQPQH
medium-sized | TRBJ2-5 | TRBV30 | AWSVKGLTETQY
- | TRBJ2-3 | TRBV5-4 | ASSLDSTDTQY
few | TRBJ1-2 | TRBV10-2 | ASKTGLAGYT
medium-sized | TRBJ2-3 | TRBV4-2 | ASSQGGGEDTQY
medium-sized | TRBJ2-1 | TRBV19 | ASRPQGAREQF
- | TRBJ2-1 | TRBV28 | ASSLRGEQF
medium-sized | TRBJ2-2 | TRBV20-1 | SALGLFPGELF
medium-sized | TRBJ2-1 | TRBV5-1 | ASSLTSGSNEQF
many | TRBJ2-5 | TRBV29-1 | SVGLRGPQETQY
medium-sized | TRBJ2-7 | TRBV7-2 | ASSRQGEQY
- | TRBJ1-6 | TRBV7-9 | ASSSHDRDGGFSPLH
medium-sized | TRBJ2-1 | TRBV7-2 | ASSTSVDNEQF
hyperexpanded | TRBJ2-3 | TRBV11-2 | ASRLQGGADTQY
few | TRBJ2-1 | TRBV4-3 | ASSQDGDSAYNEQF
many | TRBJ2-3 | TRBV6-6 | ASSYRPSTDTQY
medium-sized | TRBJ1-1 | TRBV29-1 | SARTGANTEAF
many | TRBJ1-1 | TRBV19 | ASSIGNTEAF
medium-sized | TRBJ1-1 | TRBV3-1 | ASSQEGLVTEAF
many | TRBJ1-6 | TRBV20-1 | SARQGAGDSPLH
- | TRBJ2-2 | TRBV28 | ASRRRGTVGELF
- | TRBJ1-2 | TRBV7-9 | ASSGRGTNGYT
medium-sized | TRBJ2-7 | TRBV10-3 | AISEAAGSSYEQY
few | TRBJ2-2 | TRBV5-1 | ASSSQGAQNTGELF
medium-sized | TRBJ2-5 | TRBV11-2 | ASSPSSGVKETQY
medium-sized | TRBJ2-6 | TRBV10-3 | AISEGGDGANVLT
medium-sized | TRBJ2-3 | TRBV11-2 | ASSPPGADTQY
- | TRBJ2-2 | TRBV2 | ASSGGELF
medium-sized | TRBJ1-5 | TRBV7-8 | ASSLGRGQPQH
many | TRBJ2-7 | TRBV24-1 | ATSAPGKASHEQY
- | TRBJ1-6 | TRBV12-3/TRBV12-4 | ASTGTEYSPLH
- | TRBJ1-3 | TRBV28 | ASSLWASGNTIY
many | TRBJ2-7 | TRBV7-2 | ASSFLAGDTYEQY
medium-sized | TRBJ2-4 | TRBV7-2 | ASSRRTGGRGNIQY
medium-sized | TRBJ2-1 | TRBV6-1 | ATYSGGSYNEQF
medium-sized | TRBJ2-7 | TRBV5-1 | ASNLEGRGYEQY
few | TRBJ2-3 | TRBV9 | ASSQGNSRTDTQY
many | TRBJ1-2 | TRBV12-3/TRBV12-4 | ASSSTGTGGGYT
many | TRBJ2-1 | TRBV4-1 | ASGPTGSSYNEQF
medium-sized | TRBJ2-2 | TRBV10-2 | ASSVGAGGSPGELF